This T cell receptor (beta chain) was identified in a study of shared clonotypes between healthy human individuals. Study context: The donor pool was made up of a couple of women and three men aged 18 to 49.

Study-level points and caveats: Enrolling few donors narrowed the genetic and exposure-history diversity that was represented.

Libraries were prepared by immunoSEQ multiplex PCR; TCRdb keeps only in-frame clonotypes and omits some of them. The sample has approximately 440,000 clones; around 77% are singletons. The unsorted samples took approximately 98 million PBMCs to get genomic DNA. To note about this clone: Its antigen is unknown.

Germline CDR1 and CDR2: GTSNPN and SVGIG (reference sequence). The V gene lost 3 bases and the J gene lost 4 bases, with 16 bases spanning the gap. This CDR3 is 15 amino acids long. V and J are TRBV30 and TRBJ2-1; D may be TRBD2 (6 bases). The TCR sequence derives from a woman in her 40s in good health. Some clones in this sample may be carry-over from other donors' samples. Sequencing was done on a sample of PBMCs. The CDR3 sequence: CAWSSRGGMYNEQFF. For the CDR3, the DNA is TGTGCCTGGAGCTCGCGGGGCGGGATGTACAATGAGCAGTTCTTC.